This T cell receptor (beta chain) emerged from a study of multiple sclerosis patients with progressive multifocal leukoencephalopathy. This CDR3 is built from 16 residues. Germline CDR1 SGDLS, CDR2 YYNGEE. This was a survey-level run. Some clones are missing from TCRdb's copy, which holds only in-frame ones; the method was immunoSEQ multiplex PCR. Of approximately 35,000 clones listed, about 90% are singletons. Time point of the sample: time of PML onset. The sequenced sample was PBMCs, obtained from a patient treated with natalizumab. The chain uses TRBV9 and TRBJ2-5, with D unclear. The last part of the DNA fits TRBJ2-7 better; the J call may be wrong. This receptor was obtained from a human donor with progressive multifocal leukoencephalopathy. The DNA for the CDR3 is TGTGCCAGCAGCGTAGAAGGCTCCTCCTTGGGCTACGAGCAGTACTTC. Translating it yields CASSVEGSSLGYEQYF.